This T cell receptor (beta chain) was documented in a study of blood T cell repertoires in COVID-19 (dated by TCRdb to the early 2020s). Study-wide context: Collaborator samples came from the United States, Italy and Spain and covered acute and convalescent phases of COVID-19. Deeply sampled blood TCRbeta repertoires from subjects exposed to, actively infected with, or recovered from COVID-19 were included in the dataset. The repertoires were released in a freely available public database intended as a resource for research on the immune response to SARS-CoV-2. Sample metadata almost always included a de-identified subject ID, COVID-19 status, age in years and sex. The samples were drawn from two sources: the first 160 participants of the ongoing ImmuneRACE study, and 1,254 subjects contributed by 6 global collaborators. The material from the prospective study consisted of cDNA or gDNA derived from T cells, B-cell-depleted T cells, or PBMCs. Where available, HLA class I and class II types were taken from metadata supplied by the sample provider and were not determined by assay-based typing.

Summary of the overall study and its limitations: How much clinical and demographic metadata was included differed by source and by participant, and the metadata was provided uncurated.

From cysteine to phenylalanine, the CDR3 is 17 amino acids long. Left in the record is the CDR3 DNA by itself, 51 bases read in frame from the first base. V is pruned by 4 bases and J by 2 bases, leaving 10 bases of the junction without a gene match. The CDR1 and CDR2 encoded by the germline V gene are SNHLY and FYNNEI. This clone showed up just a few times. Its antigen remains unidentified. Qualities for individual bases were not recorded, and no much larger clone is one base off. Each collaborating institution followed its own protocols to collect whole blood in K2EDTA tubes. For TCRbeta analysis, collaborators shipped samples as frozen whole blood, isolated PBMCs, or DNA extracted from either of those sample types. TCRbeta CDR3 regions were amplified from genomic DNA using the immunoSEQ Assay, a bias-controlled multiplex PCR. On the authors' methods: Nucleated cell counts per sample were estimated from amplification of reference gene primers within the assay. To quantify the absolute abundance of each unique TCRbeta CDR3 rearrangement, sequence reads were collapsed and filtered. Productive Simpson clonality was computed per sample as the square root of Simpson's diversity index over productive rearrangements. The table comes from immuneACCESS by way of TCRdb, which keeps in-frame sequences with V and J called. Part of the clones is missing from these tables; in studies checked, under half for an unresolved V gene and the rest for unknown reasons. Clonal size and the V and J genes are those of that table, whereas D and trimming came from the DNA. This sample lists around 70,000 clones; roughly 76% were detected once. 20% to 25% of the sample is taken by the ten largest.

The source of this sequence is a woman aged 65 to 85 with acute or convalescent COVID-19. This chain joins TRBV2 to TRBJ1-5; TRBD1 matches 8 bases in the middle. The sequencing input was peripheral blood. The sequenced DNA is TGTGCCAGCAGTGCCACCCAGGGGGCGCCGGGCAATCAGCCCCAGCATTTT. Translation gives CASSATQGAPGNQPQHF.